This TCR beta chain stems from a study of blood T cell repertoires in COVID-19. Using immunoSEQ multiplex PCR, the repertoire was profiled, and TCRdb retains in-frame clones only, with some absent. The table includes around 84,000 clones, roughly 80% detected once. Germline V CDR1 and CDR2: MGHDK, SYGVNS. This CDR3 contains 13 residues. The V gene lost 3 bases and the J gene lost 6 bases, with 8 bases spanning the gap. The specimen was peripheral blood. The clonotype originates from a woman in her thirties or forties with active or convalescent COVID-19. This rearrangement joins TRBV25-1 to TRBJ2-2; a possible D gene is TRBD1 (5 bases). The CDR3, as DNA: TGTGCCAGCAGTGAGAAAGGGGCCGGGGAGCTGTTTTTT. This encodes CASSEKGAGELFF.